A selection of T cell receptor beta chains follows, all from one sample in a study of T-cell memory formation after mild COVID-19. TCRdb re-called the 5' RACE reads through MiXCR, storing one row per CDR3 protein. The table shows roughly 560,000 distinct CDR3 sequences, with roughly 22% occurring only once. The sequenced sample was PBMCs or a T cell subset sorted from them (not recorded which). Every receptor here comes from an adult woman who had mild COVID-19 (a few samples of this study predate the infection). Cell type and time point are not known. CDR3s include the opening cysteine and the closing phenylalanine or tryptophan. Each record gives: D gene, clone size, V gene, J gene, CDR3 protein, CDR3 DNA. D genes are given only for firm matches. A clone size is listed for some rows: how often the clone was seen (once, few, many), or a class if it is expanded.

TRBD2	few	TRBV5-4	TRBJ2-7	CASSSKTSRMGVGHEQYF	TGTGCCAGCAGCTCGAAGACTAGCCGGATGGGGGTCGGCCACGAGCAGTACTTC
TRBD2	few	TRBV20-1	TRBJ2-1	CSARDLQRGIQEQFF	TGCAGTGCTAGAGATCTCCAGCGGGGGATTCAAGAGCAGTTCTTC
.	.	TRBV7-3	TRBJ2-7	CASSPFGHNEQYF	TGTGCCAGCAGCCCATTCGGACATAACGAGCAGTACTTC
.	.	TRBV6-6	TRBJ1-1	CASSYNKGNTEAFF	TGTGCCAGCAGTTACAATAAGGGGAACACTGAAGCTTTCTTT
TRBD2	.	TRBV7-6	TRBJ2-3	CASSLIAGPSTDTQYF	TGTGCCAGCAGCCTAATAGCGGGTCCTAGCACAGATACGCAGTATTTT
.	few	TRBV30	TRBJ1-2	CAWSLTTRHGYTF	TGTGCCTGGAGTTTGACAACCAGGCATGGCTACACCTTC
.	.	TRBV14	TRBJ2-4	CASSQARGSKNIQYF	TGTGCCAGCAGCCAAGCACGGGGTTCCAAAAACATTCAGTACTTC
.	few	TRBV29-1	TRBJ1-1	CSVETNNRGEAFF	TGCAGCGTTGAAACTAACAACCGGGGCGAAGCTTTCTTT
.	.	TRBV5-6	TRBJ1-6	CASSLNPQVNSPLHF	TGTGCCAGCAGCTTGAATCCACAGGTGAATTCACCCCTCCACTTT
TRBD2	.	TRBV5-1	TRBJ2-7	CASSFDPRTSGREAYEQYF	TGCGCCAGCAGCTTTGATCCCCGGACTAGCGGGAGGGAGGCCTACGAGCAGTACTTC
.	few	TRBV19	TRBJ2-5	CARTGHQETQYF	TGTGCCAGAACTGGACACCAAGAGACCCAGTACTTC
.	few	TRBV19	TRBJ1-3	CASSIPNRSGNTIYF	TGTGCCAGTAGTATTCCGAACAGATCTGGAAACACCATATATTTT
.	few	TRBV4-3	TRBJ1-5	CASSQGAEQPQHF	TGCGCCAGCAGCCAAGGGGCGGAACAGCCCCAGCATTTT
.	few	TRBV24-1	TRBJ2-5	CATSDVQGVQYF	TGTGCCACCAGTGATGTTCAGGGAGTCCAGTACTTC
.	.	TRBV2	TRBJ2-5	CASYRGGKTQYF	TGTGCCAGCTACAGGGGAGGGAAGACCCAGTACTTC
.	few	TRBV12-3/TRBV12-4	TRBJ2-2	CASSLRDPLPGELFF	TGTGCCAGCAGTCTACGGGACCCACTTCCTGGGGAGCTGTTTTTT
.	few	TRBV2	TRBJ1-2	CASSGQSNYGYTF	TGTGCCAGCAGTGGACAGTCTAACTATGGCTACACCTTC
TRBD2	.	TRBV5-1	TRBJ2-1	CASSLGAGAGDEQFF	TGCGCCAGCAGCTTGGGGGCGGGAGCGGGAGATGAGCAGTTCTTC
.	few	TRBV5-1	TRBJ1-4	CASSSAAANEKLFF	TGCGCCAGCAGCTCAGCTGCGGCTAATGAAAAACTGTTTTTT
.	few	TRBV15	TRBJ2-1	CATSRDLSRVRDEQFF	TGTGCCACCAGCAGAGATCTATCTCGGGTACGCGATGAGCAGTTCTTC
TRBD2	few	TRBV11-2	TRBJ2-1	CASSPEIGGRSYNEQFF	TGTGCCAGCAGCCCAGAAATCGGCGGGAGGTCCTACAATGAGCAGTTCTTC
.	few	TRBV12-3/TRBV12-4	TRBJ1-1	CASSPSVEIGDTEAFF	TGTGCCAGCAGTCCCAGTGTTGAAATAGGGGACACTGAAGCTTTCTTT
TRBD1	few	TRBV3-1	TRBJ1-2	CASSQGQGVSANYGYTF	TGTGCCAGCAGCCAGGGGCAGGGGGTTTCAGCTAACTATGGCTACACCTTC
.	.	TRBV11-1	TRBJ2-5	CASSLGRLVGETQYF	TGTGCCAGCAGCTTAGGCAGACTAGTCGGAGAGACCCAGTACTTC
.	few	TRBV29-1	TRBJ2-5	CSVEWGATETQYF	TGCAGCGTTGAGTGGGGGGCCACCGAGACCCAGTACTTC
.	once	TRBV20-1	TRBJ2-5	CSARGGVGETQYF	TGCAGTGCTAGAGGCGGGGTAGGAGAGACCCAGTACTTC
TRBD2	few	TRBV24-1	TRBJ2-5	CATSVSGGARETQYF	TGTGCCACCAGTGTCAGCGGGGGGGCCCGGGAGACCCAGTACTTC
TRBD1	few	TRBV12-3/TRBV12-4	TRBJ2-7	CASTAGTAFSEQYF	TGTGCCAGCACCGCCGGGACAGCCTTCTCTGAGCAGTACTTC
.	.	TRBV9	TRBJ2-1	CASSVGVREQFF	TGTGCCAGCAGCGTGGGGGTCCGGGAGCAGTTCTTC
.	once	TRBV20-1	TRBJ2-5	CSATDLTQETQYF	TGCAGTGCTACAGACCTGACCCAAGAGACCCAGTACTTC
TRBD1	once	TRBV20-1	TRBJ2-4	CSASGQGHIQYF	TGCAGTGCTAGCGGACAGGGACACATTCAGTACTTC
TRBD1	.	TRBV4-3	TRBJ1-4	CASSQGRQGVGEKLFF	TGCGCCAGCAGCCAAGGAAGACAGGGTGTAGGGGAAAAACTGTTTTTT
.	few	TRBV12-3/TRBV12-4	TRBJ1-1	CASSPNPTGNTEAFF	TGTGCCAGCAGTCCGAACCCTACGGGGAACACTGAAGCTTTCTTT
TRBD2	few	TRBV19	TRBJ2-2	CASTRRTSGSSNTGELFF	TGTGCCAGTACCCGAAGGACTAGCGGGAGTTCTAACACCGGGGAGCTGTTTTTT
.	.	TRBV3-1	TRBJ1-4	CASSPRTYNEKLFF	TGTGCCAGCAGCCCGAGGACCTACAATGAAAAACTGTTTTTT
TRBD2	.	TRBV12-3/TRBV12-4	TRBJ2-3	CASSHWTAGGLRFDTDTQYF	TGTGCCAGCAGTCATTGGACAGCGGGAGGGCTACGATTTGACACAGATACGCAGTATTTT
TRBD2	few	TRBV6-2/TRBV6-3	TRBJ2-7	CASSYETSGPYEQYF	TGTGCCAGCAGTTACGAAACTAGCGGACCCTACGAGCAGTACTTC
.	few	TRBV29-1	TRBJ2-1	CSVVLELHNEQFF	TGCAGCGTTGTGCTCGAACTCCACAATGAGCAGTTCTTC
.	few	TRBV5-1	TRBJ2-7	CASSITGTTSYEQYF	TGCGCCAGCAGTATTACCGGGACCACTTCATACGAGCAGTACTTC
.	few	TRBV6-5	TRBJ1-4	CASSLMGAANEKLFF	TGTGCCAGCAGCCTAATGGGGGCGGCTAATGAAAAACTGTTTTTT
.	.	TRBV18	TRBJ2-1	CASSPPGTALNEQFF	TGTGCCAGCTCACCACCAGGGACGGCTTTGAATGAGCAGTTCTTC
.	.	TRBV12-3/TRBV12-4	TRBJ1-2	CASSFRPLHPAGYTF	TGTGCCAGCAGTTTCCGACCCCTCCATCCCGCAGGCTACACCTTC
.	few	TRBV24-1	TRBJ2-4	CATSEGPVKNIQYF	TGTGCCACCAGTGAGGGGCCGGTCAAAAACATTCAGTACTTC
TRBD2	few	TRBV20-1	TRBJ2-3	CSARMAGGPGDTQYF	TGCAGTGCTAGAATGGCGGGAGGGCCGGGAGATACGCAGTATTTT
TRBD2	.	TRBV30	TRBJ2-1	CAWSVPSSGASYNEQFF	TGTGCCTGGAGTGTACCATCTAGCGGGGCATCCTACAATGAGCAGTTCTTC
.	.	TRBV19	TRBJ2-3	CASTGFTDTQYF	TGTGCCAGTACAGGATTCACAGATACGCAGTATTTT
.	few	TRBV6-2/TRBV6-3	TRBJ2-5	CASSYGRLQETQYF	TGTGCCAGCAGTTACGGGCGGCTCCAAGAGACCCAGTACTTC
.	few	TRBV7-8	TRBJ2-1	CASSLTAPNYEQFF	TGTGCCAGCAGCTTAACAGCCCCGAACTATGAGCAGTTCTTC